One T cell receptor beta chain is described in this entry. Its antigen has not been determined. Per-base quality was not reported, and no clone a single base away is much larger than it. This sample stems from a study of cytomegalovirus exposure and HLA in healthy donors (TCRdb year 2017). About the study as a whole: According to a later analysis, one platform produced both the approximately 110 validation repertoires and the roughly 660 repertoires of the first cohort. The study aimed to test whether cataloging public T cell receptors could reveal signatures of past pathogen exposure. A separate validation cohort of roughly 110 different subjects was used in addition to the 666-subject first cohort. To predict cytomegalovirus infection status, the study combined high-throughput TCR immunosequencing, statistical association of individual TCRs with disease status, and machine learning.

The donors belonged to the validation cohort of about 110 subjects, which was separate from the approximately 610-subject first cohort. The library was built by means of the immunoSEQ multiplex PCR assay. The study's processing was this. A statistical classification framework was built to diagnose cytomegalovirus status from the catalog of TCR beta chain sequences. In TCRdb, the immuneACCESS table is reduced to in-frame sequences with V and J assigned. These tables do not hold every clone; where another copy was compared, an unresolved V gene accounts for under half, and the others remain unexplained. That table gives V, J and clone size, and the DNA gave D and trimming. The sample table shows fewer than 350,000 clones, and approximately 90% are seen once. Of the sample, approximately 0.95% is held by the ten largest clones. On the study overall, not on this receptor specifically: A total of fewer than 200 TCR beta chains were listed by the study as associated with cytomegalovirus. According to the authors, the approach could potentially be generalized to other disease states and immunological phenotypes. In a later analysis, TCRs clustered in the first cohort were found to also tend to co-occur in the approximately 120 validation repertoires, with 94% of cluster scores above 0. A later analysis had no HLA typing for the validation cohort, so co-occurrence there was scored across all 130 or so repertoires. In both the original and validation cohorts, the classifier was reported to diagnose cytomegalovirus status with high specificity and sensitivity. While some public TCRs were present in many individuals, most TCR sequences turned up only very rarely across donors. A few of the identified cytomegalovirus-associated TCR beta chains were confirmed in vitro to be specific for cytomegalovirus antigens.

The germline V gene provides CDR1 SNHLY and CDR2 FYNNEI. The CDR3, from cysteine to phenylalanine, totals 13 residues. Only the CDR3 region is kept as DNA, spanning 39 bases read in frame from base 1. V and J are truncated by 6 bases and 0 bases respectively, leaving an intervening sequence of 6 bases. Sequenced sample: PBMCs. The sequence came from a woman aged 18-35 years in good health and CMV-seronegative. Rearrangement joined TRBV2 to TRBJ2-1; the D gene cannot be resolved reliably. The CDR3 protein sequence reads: CASRANSYNEQFF. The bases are TGTGCCAGCAGGGCCAACTCCTACAATGAGCAGTTCTTC.